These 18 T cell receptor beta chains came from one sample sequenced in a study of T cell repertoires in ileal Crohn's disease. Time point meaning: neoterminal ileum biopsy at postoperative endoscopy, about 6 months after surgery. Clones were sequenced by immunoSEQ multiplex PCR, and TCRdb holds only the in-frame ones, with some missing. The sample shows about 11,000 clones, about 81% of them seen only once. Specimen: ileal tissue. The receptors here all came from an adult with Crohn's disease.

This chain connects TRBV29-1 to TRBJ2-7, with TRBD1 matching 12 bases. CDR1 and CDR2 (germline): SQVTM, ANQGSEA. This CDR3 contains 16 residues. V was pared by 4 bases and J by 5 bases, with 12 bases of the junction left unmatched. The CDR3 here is CSVGLRLGQGADEQYF. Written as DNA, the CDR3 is TGCAGCGTTGGCCTCCGCCTGGGACAGGGGGCGGACGAGCAGTACTTC.

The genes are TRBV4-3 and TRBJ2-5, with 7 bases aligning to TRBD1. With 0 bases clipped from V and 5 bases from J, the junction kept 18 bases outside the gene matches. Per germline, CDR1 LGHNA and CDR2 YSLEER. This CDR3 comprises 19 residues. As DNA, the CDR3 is TGCGCCAGCAGCCAAGATTTAAGCGTCGGAGACAGGGTGGTGGAGACCCAGTACTTC. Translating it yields CASSQDLSVGDRVVETQYF.

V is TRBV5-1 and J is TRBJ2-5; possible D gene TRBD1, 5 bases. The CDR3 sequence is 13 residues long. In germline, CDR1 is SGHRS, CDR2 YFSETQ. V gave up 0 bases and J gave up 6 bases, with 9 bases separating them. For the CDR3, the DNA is TGCGCCAGCAGCTTGGAAGGACAACAGACCCAGTACTTC. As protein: CASSLEGQQTQYF.

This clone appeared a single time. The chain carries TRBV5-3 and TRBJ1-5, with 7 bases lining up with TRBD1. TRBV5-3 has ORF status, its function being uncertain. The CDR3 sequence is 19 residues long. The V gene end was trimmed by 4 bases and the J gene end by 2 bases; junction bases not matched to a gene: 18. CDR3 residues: CARSHELTGKGIGNQPQHF. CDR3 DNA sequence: TGTGCCAGAAGCCACGAATTGACAGGGAAGGGGATTGGCAATCAGCCCCAGCATTTT.

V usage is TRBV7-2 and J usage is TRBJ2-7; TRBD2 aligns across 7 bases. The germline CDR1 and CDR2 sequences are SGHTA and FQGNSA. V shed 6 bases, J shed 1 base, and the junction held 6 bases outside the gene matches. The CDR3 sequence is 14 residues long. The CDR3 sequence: CASRGGRHSYEQYF. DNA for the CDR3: TGTGCCAGCAGGGGGGGGAGGCATTCCTACGAGCAGTACTTC.

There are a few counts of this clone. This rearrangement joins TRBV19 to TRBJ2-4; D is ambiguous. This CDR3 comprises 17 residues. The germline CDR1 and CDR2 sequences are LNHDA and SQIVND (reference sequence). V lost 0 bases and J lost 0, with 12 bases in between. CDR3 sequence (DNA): TGTGCCAGTAGTATAGATCAACAGCCTCTAGCCAAAAACATTCAGTACTTC. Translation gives CASSIDQQPLAKNIQYF.

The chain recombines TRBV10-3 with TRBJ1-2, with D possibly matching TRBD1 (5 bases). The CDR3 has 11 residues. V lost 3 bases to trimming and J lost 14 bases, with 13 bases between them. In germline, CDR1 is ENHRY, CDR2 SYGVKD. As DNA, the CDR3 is TGTGCCATCAGTGAATCGACAGCGAAAACCTTC. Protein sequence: CAISESTAKTF.

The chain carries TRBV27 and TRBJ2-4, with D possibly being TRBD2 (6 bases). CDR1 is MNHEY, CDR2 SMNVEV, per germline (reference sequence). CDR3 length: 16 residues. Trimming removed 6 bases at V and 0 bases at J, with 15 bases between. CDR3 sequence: CASRALWGVAKNIQYF. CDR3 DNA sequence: TGTGCCAGCAGGGCCTTGTGGGGGGTAGCCAAAAACATTCAGTACTTC.

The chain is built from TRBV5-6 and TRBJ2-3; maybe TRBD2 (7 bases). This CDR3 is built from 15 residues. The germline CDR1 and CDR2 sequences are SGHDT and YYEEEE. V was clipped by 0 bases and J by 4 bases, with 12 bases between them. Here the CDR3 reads CASSLGRGGPDTQYF. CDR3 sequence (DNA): TGTGCCAGCAGCTTGGGAAGGGGGGGCCCAGATACGCAGTATTTT.

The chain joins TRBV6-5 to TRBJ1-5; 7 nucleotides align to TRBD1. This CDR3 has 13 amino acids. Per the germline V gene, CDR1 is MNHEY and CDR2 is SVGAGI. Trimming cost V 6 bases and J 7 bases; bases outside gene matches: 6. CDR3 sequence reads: CASRQGQRQPQHF. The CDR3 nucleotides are TGTGCCAGCAGACAGGGGCAGCGCCAGCCCCAGCATTTT.

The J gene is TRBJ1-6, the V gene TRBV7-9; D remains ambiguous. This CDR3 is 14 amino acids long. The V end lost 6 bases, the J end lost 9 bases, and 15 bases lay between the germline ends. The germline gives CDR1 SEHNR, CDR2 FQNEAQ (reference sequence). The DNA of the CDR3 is TGTGCCAGCAGTCTCCAGGTAGAAGGTTCACCCCTCCACTTT. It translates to CASSLQVEGSPLHF. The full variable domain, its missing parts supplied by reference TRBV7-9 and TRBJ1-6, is DTGVSQNPRHKITKRGQNVTFRCDPISEHNRLYWYRQTLGQGPEFLTYFQNEAQLEKSRLLSDRFSAERPKGSFSTLEIQRTEQGDSAMYLCASSLQVEGSPLHFGNGTRLTVT.

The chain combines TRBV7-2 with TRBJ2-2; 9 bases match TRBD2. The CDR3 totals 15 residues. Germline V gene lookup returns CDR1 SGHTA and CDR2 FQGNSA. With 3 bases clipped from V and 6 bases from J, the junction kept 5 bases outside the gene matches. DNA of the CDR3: TGTGCCAGCAGCTTGGAAGTAGCGGGGGCCGGGGAGCTGTTTTTT. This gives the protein CASSLEVAGAGELFF.

Here the CDR3 DNA reads TGTGCCACCCCCAAGGTAGGGGGCAACACCGGGGAGCTGTTTTTT. Amino acids: CATPKVGGNTGELFF. The chain employs TRBV19 and TRBJ2-2; TRBD1 matches 7 bases. Trimming removed 10 bases from V and 2 bases from J; junction bases left unmatched: 10. Germline CDR1 LNHDA, CDR2 SQIVND (reference sequence). The CDR3 is 15 amino acids.

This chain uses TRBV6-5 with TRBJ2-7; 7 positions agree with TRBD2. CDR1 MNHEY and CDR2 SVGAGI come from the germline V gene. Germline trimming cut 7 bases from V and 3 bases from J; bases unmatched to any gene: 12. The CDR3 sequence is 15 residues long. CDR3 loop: CASTAQGGALYEQYF. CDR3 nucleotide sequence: TGTGCCAGCACCGCCCAGGGAGGGGCCCTCTACGAGCAGTACTTC.

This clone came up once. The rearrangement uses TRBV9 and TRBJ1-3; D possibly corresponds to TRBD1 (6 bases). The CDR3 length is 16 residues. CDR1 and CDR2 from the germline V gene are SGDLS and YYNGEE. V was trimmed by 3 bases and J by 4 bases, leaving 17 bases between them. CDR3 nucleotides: TGTGCCAGCAGCGCCTCGGGAACAGGGAGAGGAAACACCATATATTTT. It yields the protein CASSASGTGRGNTIYF. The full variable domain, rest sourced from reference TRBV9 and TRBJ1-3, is DSGVTQTPKHLITATGQRVTLRCSPRSGDLSVYWYQQSLDQGLQFLIQYYNGEERAKGNILERFSAQQFPDLHSELNLSSLELGDSALYFCASSASGTGRGNTIYFGEGSWLTVV.

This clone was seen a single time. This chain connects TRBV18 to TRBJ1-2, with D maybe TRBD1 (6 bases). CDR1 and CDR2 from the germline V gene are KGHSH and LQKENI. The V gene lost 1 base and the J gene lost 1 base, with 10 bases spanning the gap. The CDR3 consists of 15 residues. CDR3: CASSPQSGVNYGYTF. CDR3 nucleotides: TGTGCCAGCTCACCACAATCAGGGGTTAACTATGGCTACACCTTC.

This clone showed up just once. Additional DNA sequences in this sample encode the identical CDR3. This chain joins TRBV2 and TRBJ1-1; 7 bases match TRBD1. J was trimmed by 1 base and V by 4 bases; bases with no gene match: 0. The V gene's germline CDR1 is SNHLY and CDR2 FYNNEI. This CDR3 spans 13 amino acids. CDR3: CASSGQGNTEAFF. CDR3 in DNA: TGTGCCAGCAGTGGACAGGGGAACACTGAAGCTTTCTTT.

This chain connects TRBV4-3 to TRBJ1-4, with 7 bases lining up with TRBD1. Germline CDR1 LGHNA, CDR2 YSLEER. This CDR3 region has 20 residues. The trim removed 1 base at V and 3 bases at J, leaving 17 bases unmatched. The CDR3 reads CASSQGKGETGMIANEKLFF. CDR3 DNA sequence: TGCGCCAGCAGCCAAGGAAAGGGCGAGACAGGGATGATTGCTAATGAAAAACTGTTTTTT.